The clone carrying this T cell receptor (beta chain) was picked up a small number of times. Its antigen is still unknown. V was shortened by 4 bases and J by 6 bases, with 7 bases between the two germline ends. The length of the CDR3 is 11 residues. Germline V gene lookup returns CDR1 MDHEN and CDR2 SYDVKM. This entry is derived from a study of CD8 T cells in ankylosing spondylitis. General study findings and limits: Characteristic of ankylosing spondylitis blood, it appeared, was a TCR beta motif comprising several highly homologous variants. The authors found the disease-linked clones to be CD8+ and relatively rare in peripheral blood. From matched ankylosing spondylitis synovial fluid, disease-linked clones were reportedly recovered at significantly enriched levels.

The authors made TCR beta libraries by quantitative 5'-RACE with molecular barcodes. One entry per CDR3 protein, called by TCRdb with MiXCR from the 5' RACE reads. Of tens of thousands of distinct CDR3 sequences in the sample, about 17% are singletons; the top ten hold under 30%. Source material: blood. This TCR came from a male donor with ankylosing spondylitis or in good health (not recorded which). The chain combines TRBV28 with TRBJ2-7, with D unclear. CDR3 in amino acids: CASSSAGEQYV. The CDR3 DNA follows: TGTGCCAGCAGTTCGGCTGGCGAGCAGTACGTC.